Shown below are 24 T cell receptor beta chains from a single sample sequenced in a study of shared clonotypes between healthy human individuals. Generated by immunoSEQ multiplex PCR, the TCRdb table keeps only in-frame clones and is missing some. The profile shows roughly 1.5 million clones, under 99% of them singletons. Sequencing was done on a sample of naive CD4+ T cells sorted from blood. The subset: CD45RA+ positively selected. The receptors originated from a man aged 25 to 45 in good health.

This clone was observed a single time. The chain has TRBV19 and TRBJ2-2; 8 nucleotides agree with TRBD1. Germline-derived CDR1 and CDR2 are LNHDA and SQIVND (reference sequence). The length of the CDR3 is 16 residues. Trimming removed 5 bases from V and 1 base from J; junction bases left unmatched: 6. CDR3 DNA sequence: TGTGCCAGTAGTCGGCGACAGGGGATGAACACCGGGGAGCTGTTTTTT. Translation gives CASSRRQGMNTGELFF.

The V gene is TRBV5-4, the J gene TRBJ2-1; no firm D call. The V end was cut by 4 bases, the J end by 5 bases, with 13 bases between. CDR1 SGHNT and CDR2 YYREEE come from the germline V gene (reference sequence). The CDR3 loop spans 14 amino acids. CDR3 residues: CASSPIDVNNEQFF. The DNA of the CDR3 is TGTGCCAGCAGCCCTATCGATGTGAACAATGAGCAGTTCTTC.

V usage is TRBV28 and J usage is TRBJ2-6, with 9 bases fitting TRBD1. This CDR3 is built from 22 residues. The V gene's germline CDR1 is MDHEN and CDR2 SYDVKM. The J segment lost 1 base and the V segment lost 3 bases, leaving 19 bases of the junction unmatched. CDR3 region: CASSLLGQGKWQITSGANVLTF. The DNA for the CDR3 is TGTGCCAGCAGTTTGCTGGGACAGGGAAAGTGGCAAATCACATCTGGGGCCAACGTCCTGACTTTC.

This clone was seen just once. The genes are TRBV19 and TRBJ1-2; D uncertain. V lost 5 bases and J 7 bases, leaving 17 bases between the germline ends. From germline, CDR1 is LNHDA and CDR2 SQIVND (reference sequence). The CDR3 extends over 14 amino acids. CDR3 DNA sequence: TGTGCCAGTAGTCTCCTTGAGGCGGTTCGTGGCTACACCTTC. Translated: CASSLLEAVRGYTF.

In regard to this clone: Different DNA sequences within this sample yield the same CDR3. The genes are TRBV18 and TRBJ2-7; D perhaps matches TRBD1 (6 bases). The V gene lost 4 bases and the J gene lost 4 bases, with 8 bases spanning the gap. This CDR3 has 12 amino acids. Germline values: CDR1 KGHSH, CDR2 LQKENI. The CDR3 spells CASSLQGYEQYF. The CDR3 DNA follows: TGTGCCAGCTCACTACAGGGATACGAGCAGTACTTC.

This chain connects TRBV28 to TRBJ1-2; TRBD1 might be the D (5 bases). CDR3 length: 15 residues. V lost 2 bases and J lost 2, with 12 bases in between. Germline-derived CDR1 and CDR2 are MDHEN and SYDVKM. CDR3 sequence: CASSLQGGKNYGYTF. In nucleotides, the CDR3 is TGTGCCAGCAGTTTACAGGGCGGGAAAAACTATGGCTACACCTTC.

The genes are TRBV5-4 and TRBJ2-7, with a weak D call TRBD2 (6 bases). This CDR3 comprises 14 residues. CDR1 SGHNT and CDR2 YYREEE come from the germline V gene (reference sequence). Trimming removed 0 bases from V and 2 bases from J, with 9 bases in between. The CDR3 region is CASSLGEATYEQYF. In nucleotides, the CDR3 is TGTGCCAGCAGCTTGGGGGAGGCTACCTACGAGCAGTACTTC.

The chain carries TRBV6-6 and TRBJ2-3; the match to TRBD2 covers 11 bases. Germline trimming cut 2 bases from V and 4 bases from J; bases unmatched to any gene: 5. The CDR3 is 16 amino acids. Germline lookup yields CDR1 MNHNY and CDR2 SVGAGI (reference sequence). CDR3 DNA sequence: TGTGCCAGCAGTTACGGATTGACTAGCGGGGCAGATACGCAGTATTTT. Amino acids: CASSYGLTSGADTQYF.

The chain links TRBV4-1 to TRBJ2-7; D not resolved. Trimming removed 1 base at V and 1 base at J, with 14 bases between. Per germline, CDR1 MGHRA and CDR2 YSYEKL. The CDR3 is 16 residues long. The CDR3: CASSQGEARSSYEQYF. CDR3 in DNA: TGCGCCAGCAGCCAAGGTGAGGCGCGGAGTTCCTACGAGCAGTACTTC.

V and J are TRBV7-3 and TRBJ1-3; D may be TRBD1 (5 bases). Germline assignment: CDR1 SGHTA and CDR2 FQGTGA. This CDR3 has 15 residues. V shed 3 bases and J shed 0 bases, with 9 bases lying between them. CDR3 in DNA: TGTGCCAGCAGCTTCGGCGGGGGCTCTGGAAACACCATATATTTT. Its translation is CASSFGGGSGNTIYF.

Concerning this clone itself: The same CDR3 also results from other DNA sequences found in this sample. The chain joins TRBV18 to TRBJ1-5; D remains ambiguous. Trimming left V 1 base short and J 0 bases short, with 7 bases between. The germline gives CDR1 KGHSH, CDR2 LQKENI. The CDR3 consists of 15 residues. CDR3 nucleotides: TGTGCCAGCTCACCACTCGGGCATAGCAATCAGCCCCAGCATTTT. This codes for CASSPLGHSNQPQHF.

CDR3: CASIRLNTGELFF. For the CDR3, the DNA is TGTGCCAGCATTCGTCTGAACACCGGGGAGCTGTTTTTT. The rearrangement links TRBV6-5 to TRBJ2-2, with D hard to call. CDR3 size: 13 residues. Germline lookup yields CDR1 MNHEY and CDR2 SVGAGI. Trimming removed 7 bases at V and 1 base at J, with 7 bases between.

The V gene is TRBV5-5, the J gene TRBJ2-7; 10 bases match TRBD2. The ends lost 4 bases at V and 1 base at J; junction bases unmatched: 5. The CDR3 contains 15 residues. Germline CDR1 SGHKS, CDR2 YYEKEE (reference sequence). CDR3 sequence reads: CASSLRTSGSYEQYF. The CDR3 nucleotides read TGTGCCAGCAGCCTCCGGACTAGCGGTTCCTACGAGCAGTACTTC.

The chain recombines TRBV5-6 with TRBJ2-7, with a weak D call TRBD1 (5 bases). This CDR3 region has 11 residues. Germline values: CDR1 SGHDT, CDR2 YYEEEE. The CDR3 bases are TGTGCCAGCAGCTTGCTCAGGGTTCCTCTAGTC. Encoded protein: CASSLLRVPLV.

This chain uses TRBV6-1 with TRBJ1-1; TRBD1 might be the D (6 bases). Germline V gene data show CDR1 as MNHNS and CDR2 as SASEGT. The CDR3 covers 14 residues. Trimming took 6 bases from V and 0 from J, leaving 11 bases between them. CDR3 amino acids: CASRRDTLNTEAFF. CDR3 in DNA: TGTGCCAGCAGGAGGGACACCTTGAACACTGAAGCTTTCTTT.

This chain connects TRBV7-9 to TRBJ2-5, with D uncertain. The ends were cut back, 0 bases at V and 0 bases at J, with 5 bases in the middle. The CDR3 runs to 14 residues. Germline V gene data show CDR1 as SEHNR and CDR2 as FQNEAQ (reference sequence). This CDR3 is CASSLAQYQETQYF. For the CDR3, the DNA is TGTGCCAGCAGCTTAGCCCAGTACCAAGAGACCCAGTACTTC. The variable domain in full, with the rest retrieved from reference TRBV7-9 and TRBJ2-5, is DTGVSQNPRHKITKRGQNVTFRCDPISEHNRLYWYRQTLGQGPEFLTYFQNEAQLEKSRLLSDRFSAERPKGSFSTLEIQRTEQGDSAMYLCASSLAQYQETQYFGPGTRLLVL.

The chain couples TRBV7-6 to TRBJ2-5, with a weak D call TRBD1 (5 bases). This CDR3 spans 10 amino acids. V lost 10 bases to trimming and J lost 4 bases, with 7 bases between them. In germline, CDR1 is SGHVS, CDR2 FNYEAQ. This chain's CDR3 is CATGRETQYF. The CDR3 nucleotides read TGTGCCACAGGGCGAGAGACCCAGTACTTC.

This clone is a singleton in its sample. V is TRBV7-2 and J is TRBJ1-1; TRBD1 matches at 7 bases. CDR3 length: 14 residues. J was trimmed by 4 bases and V by 3 bases; bases with no gene match: 5. The germline CDR1 and CDR2 sequences are SGHTA and FQGNSA. The CDR3 loop is CASSFGTAGTEAFF. Here the CDR3 DNA reads TGTGCCAGCAGCTTCGGGACAGCGGGCACTGAAGCTTTCTTT.

The V and J genes are TRBV9 and TRBJ2-1, with TRBD1 matching 10 bases. The CDR3 runs 20 residues. J was trimmed by 7 bases and V by 1 base; bases with no gene match: 20. Germline values: CDR1 SGDLS, CDR2 YYNGEE. CDR3 residues: CASSVTMRKSDRGPWNEQFF. The CDR3, as DNA: TGTGCCAGCAGCGTAACCATGCGGAAATCCGACAGGGGGCCGTGGAATGAGCAGTTCTTC.

This clone was detected only once. The chain employs TRBV14 and TRBJ1-1; D gene uncertain. V lost 3 bases and J lost 7, with 9 bases in between. The length of the CDR3 is 12 residues. Germline assignment: CDR1 SGHDN and CDR2 FVKESK. In DNA, the CDR3 is TGTGCCAGCAGCCAGGGATTCAGTGAAGCTTTCTTT. Translation: CASSQGFSEAFF.

J is TRBJ2-5 and V is TRBV20-1, with unresolved D. CDR1 DFQATT and CDR2 SNEGSKA come from the germline V gene (reference sequence). V dropped 8 bases and J dropped 5 bases, with 9 bases sitting between them. The CDR3 is made up of 10 amino acids. The CDR3 here is CSLWSETQYF. Written as DNA, the CDR3 is TGCAGTTTATGGTCCGAGACCCAGTACTTC.

The V gene is TRBV18, the J gene TRBJ2-1, with unresolved D. Germline values: CDR1 KGHSH, CDR2 LQKENI. V lost 4 bases and J 7 bases, leaving 8 bases between the germline ends. This CDR3 spans 12 amino acids. CDR3 in DNA: TGTGCCAGCTCACTAAAGGGAAATGAGCAGTTCTTC. This sequence encodes CASSLKGNEQFF. The whole variable domain, filled in from reference TRBV18 and TRBJ2-1, reads NAGVMQNPRHLVRRRGQEARLRCSPMKGHSHVYWYRQLPEEGLKFMVYLQKENIIDESGMPKERFSAEFPKEGPSILRIQQVVRGDSAAYFCASSLKGNEQFFGPGTRLTVL.

Concerning this clone: The sample contains more than one DNA sequence encoding this CDR3. The V gene is TRBV27, the J gene TRBJ2-7; D may be TRBD2 (5 bases). Germline V gives CDR1 MNHEY, CDR2 SMNVEV (reference sequence). The CDR3 is 12 residues long. V was clipped by 5 bases and J by 6 bases, with 11 bases between them. CDR3 loop: CASSPPRGEQYF. CDR3 DNA: TGTGCCAGCAGTCCACCCCGGGGCGAGCAGTACTTC.

The DNA for the CDR3 is TGTGCCAGCAGCTTAGAAGCGTGGGGCACGCAGTATTTT. Translation: CASSLEAWGTQYF. The chain recombines TRBV7-8 with TRBJ2-3, with a weak D call TRBD1 (5 bases). The CDR3 is 13 residues long. Germline V gene data show CDR1 as SGHVS and CDR2 as FQNEAQ. The V end was cut by 1 base, the J end by 9 bases, with 11 bases between.